This T cell receptor beta chain was sequenced for a study of human T cells and chemical hapten exposure. General study points: Expanded TCRs clustered into significantly more large CDR3 similarity groups than controls, the analysis revealed.

This clonotype was seen only a few times. Its antigen is undetermined. Indicated time point: patch test 3, about 24 weeks after DPC sensitization. Treatment denoted: therapeutic diphenylcyclopropenone sensitization with weekly scalp DPC. TCRdb itself ran the RACE reads through MiXCR, one entry per CDR3 protein. The sample records approximately 90,000 distinct CDR3 sequences, around 25% being singletons. The CDR3 extends over 17 amino acids. J gave up 3 bases and V 2 bases, and 12 bases lay outside the gene matches. The receptor was isolated from a man in his forties with alopecia areata. Some clones in this sample may be carry-over from other donors' samples. The chain recombines TRBV12-3 or TRBV12-4 with TRBJ2-5; 7 nucleotides match TRBD2. This specimen was whole blood, taken in connection with sensitization to the hapten diphenylcyclopropenone (DPC). Here the CDR3 reads CASSLLAGVDEEETQYF. CDR3 DNA sequence: TGTGCCAGCAGTTTACTGGCGGGAGTGGACGAAGAAGAGACCCAGTACTTC.